These T cell receptor beta chains were read from a single sample in a study of cytomegalovirus exposure and HLA in healthy donors. Assay: immunoSEQ multiplex PCR; the TCRdb copy retains only in-frame clones and omits some. The data show 95,000 to 120,000 clones, 70% to 85% seen once. Sequenced: PBMCs. The receptor source for this set is a young woman in good health and CMV-seronegative. Each CDR3 is given with its conserved first and last residue. A D gene is named only where the DNA matches it firmly. The size of a clone is reported for some rows only, either as once, few or many, or as a class for expanded clones.

clone_size: -
j_call: TRBJ1-5
d_call: -
v_call: TRBV6-5
cdr3_aa: CASRPSGSNQPQHF
cdr3_nt: TGTGCCAGCAGACCTTCGGGGTCGAATCAGCCCCAGCATTTT

clone_size: once
j_call: TRBJ2-7
d_call: -
v_call: TRBV4-2
cdr3_aa: CASSPQAEAIGNEQYF
cdr3_nt: TGTGCCAGCAGCCCCCAAGCGGAAGCGATCGGCAACGAGCAGTACTTC

clone_size: -
j_call: TRBJ2-5
d_call: -
v_call: TRBV18
cdr3_aa: CASSPPGQETQYF
cdr3_nt: TGTGCCAGCTCACCTCCGGGACAAGAGACCCAGTACTTC

clone_size: -
j_call: TRBJ2-1
d_call: -
v_call: TRBV9
cdr3_aa: CASSLSYNEQFF
cdr3_nt: TGTGCCAGCAGCCTTTCCTACAATGAGCAGTTCTTC

clone_size: few
j_call: TRBJ1-4
d_call: TRBD1
v_call: TRBV7-2
cdr3_aa: CASSPGGTNEKLFF
cdr3_nt: TGTGCCAGCAGCCCAGGGGGCACTAATGAAAAACTGTTTTTT

clone_size: -
j_call: TRBJ2-1
d_call: -
v_call: TRBV30
cdr3_aa: CAWSGQGPNEQFF
cdr3_nt: TGTGCCTGGAGTGGTCAGGGGCCCAATGAGCAGTTCTTC

clone_size: -
j_call: TRBJ2-5
d_call: -
v_call: TRBV6-1
cdr3_aa: CASITQGQETQYF
cdr3_nt: TGTGCCAGCATTACCCAGGGGCAAGAGACCCAGTACTTC

clone_size: once
j_call: TRBJ2-3
d_call: TRBD2
v_call: TRBV4-2
cdr3_aa: CASSQDYPRSSGGRASTDTQYF
cdr3_nt: TGTGCCAGCAGCCAAGATTATCCCAGAAGTAGCGGGGGCCGAGCTAGCACAGATACGCAGTATTTT

clone_size: few
j_call: TRBJ2-1
d_call: TRBD1
v_call: TRBV5-1
cdr3_aa: CASSLYGTGRVNEQFF
cdr3_nt: TGCGCCAGCAGCTTATACGGGACAGGGAGAGTCAATGAGCAGTTCTTC

clone_size: few
j_call: TRBJ1-1
d_call: -
v_call: TRBV6-5
cdr3_aa: CASSYSRSGSTEAFF
cdr3_nt: TGTGCCAGCAGTTACTCGCGGTCTGGTAGCACTGAAGCTTTCTTT

clone_size: -
j_call: TRBJ1-5
d_call: TRBD1
v_call: TRBV2
cdr3_aa: CASRRAGTGMGQPQHF
cdr3_nt: TGTGCCAGCAGGCGAGCCGGGACAGGGATGGGTCAGCCCCAGCATTTT

clone_size: -
j_call: TRBJ1-1
d_call: TRBD1
v_call: TRBV7-2
cdr3_aa: CASISTGGRVAEAFF
cdr3_nt: TGTGCCAGCATCTCCACAGGGGGCCGAGTCGCTGAAGCTTTCTTT

clone_size: -
j_call: TRBJ1-6
d_call: -
v_call: TRBV13
cdr3_aa: CASSTGRNSPLHF
cdr3_nt: TGTGCCAGCAGTACCGGCAGGAATTCACCCCTCCACTTT

clone_size: few
j_call: TRBJ2-1
d_call: TRBD1
v_call: TRBV5-1
cdr3_aa: CASWDRGTLNEQFF
cdr3_nt: TGCGCCAGCTGGGACAGGGGAACTTTAAATGAGCAGTTCTTC

clone_size: -
j_call: TRBJ2-2
d_call: TRBD1
v_call: TRBV4-2
cdr3_aa: CASTTGVTETNTGELFF
cdr3_nt: TGTGCCAGCACCACAGGGGTCACCGAAACGAACACCGGGGAGCTGTTTTTT

clone_size: -
j_call: TRBJ2-7
d_call: -
v_call: TRBV28
cdr3_aa: CASTRDITEQYF
cdr3_nt: TGTGCCAGCACTCGGGACATTACCGAGCAGTACTTC

clone_size: -
j_call: TRBJ2-2
d_call: -
v_call: TRBV9
cdr3_aa: CASSTGHNTGELFF
cdr3_nt: TGTGCCAGCAGCACAGGGCATAACACCGGGGAGCTGTTTTTT

clone_size: -
j_call: TRBJ1-1
d_call: TRBD1
v_call: TRBV5-5
cdr3_aa: CASSLEGTGGKAFF
cdr3_nt: TGTGCCAGCAGCTTGGAAGGGACAGGGGGCAAAGCTTTCTTT